This entry concerns a single T cell receptor (beta chain). Its cognate antigen is unknown. Germline V gives CDR1 SGHTA, CDR2 FQGNSA. The ends were cut back, 5 bases at V and 0 bases at J, with 13 bases in the middle. CDR3 size: 15 residues. This table comes from immunoSEQ multiplex PCR, and its TCRdb copy is limited to in-frame clones, with some not included. Found here are approximately 50,000 clones, 88% of them singletons; the top ten hold roughly 1.1%. No patient had autoimmune disease or received systemic immunosuppression. This entry comes from a study of OX40 agonist ivuxolimab in advanced cancers. Overall study context: The dose of intravenous ivuxolimab that patients received every 2 weeks ranged from 0.01 to 10 mg/kg.

Overall study findings and caveats: At doses 0.1 to 3.0 mg/kg, CD4+ and CD8+ clones expanded.

This clonotype originated in an adult with an advanced solid tumor such as melanoma, head and neck, liver or kidney cancer. The chain is built from TRBV7-2 and TRBJ1-2; no clear D gene. Sequencing used CD4+ or CD8+ T cells sorted from blood, obtained in a trial of the OX40 agonist ivuxolimab. CDR3 DNA sequence: TGTGCCAGCAGCCCCGGGGAGAGACCTAACTATGGCTACACCTTC. It encodes CASSPGERPNYGYTF. The full variable domain, in which reference TRBV7-2 and TRBJ1-2 provide the parts outside the CDR3, is GAGVSQSPSNKVTEKGKDVELRCDPISGHTALYWYRQSLGQGLEFLIYFQGNSAPDKSGLPSDRFSAERTGGSVSTLTIQRTQQEDSAVYLCASSPGERPNYGYTFGSGTRLTVV.